These T cell receptor beta chains were read from a single sample in a study of shared clonotypes between healthy human individuals. Sequencing was performed with immunoSEQ multiplex PCR; in TCRdb, only in-frame clones are kept and a portion is missing. The top ten hold 34% of the sample, which has around 690,000 clones, roughly 87% seen once. Specimen: memory CD8+ T cells from PBMCs. These receptors were taken from a man between 18 and 35 years old in good health. Some clones in this sample may be carry-over from other donors' samples. Each CDR3 is given with its conserved first and last residue. A D gene is named only where the DNA matches it firmly. Expanded clones get a size class; other rows say once, few or many, or leave the size out.

V gene	clone size	D gene	J gene	CDR3 DNA	CDR3 protein
TRBV6-5	.	.	TRBJ1-6	TGTGCCAGCAGTTACGCTTCGCAGGGTGGTTCACCCCTCCACTTT	CASSYASQGGSPLHF
TRBV27	.	TRBD2	TRBJ2-2	TGTGCCAGCAGTAAGGGACTAGCGGGAGTCCAGCGCACCGGGGAGCTGTTTTTT	CASSKGLAGVQRTGELFF
TRBV15	once	.	TRBJ2-2	TGTGCCACCAGCAGAACAAAGAACCTGGGACTCACCGGGGAGCTGTTTTTT	CATSRTKNLGLTGELFF
TRBV4-3	.	TRBD1	TRBJ1-4	TGCGCCAGCAGCCAAGATCGAACAGGGGTAGAAAAACTGTTTTTT	CASSQDRTGVEKLFF
TRBV2	.	TRBD2	TRBJ2-7	TGTGCCAGCAGTGTGGGACTAGCGGGAGCCCCTCTGGGGATTTCCTACGAGCAGTACTTC	CASSVGLAGAPLGISYEQYF
TRBV30	.	.	TRBJ2-7	TGTGCCTGGAGTGTAGTGTCTGGACGAGTCTACGAGCAGTACTTC	CAWSVVSGRVYEQYF
TRBV19	.	.	TRBJ1-2	TGTGCCAGTAATAAGGGGCGCGCTAACTATGGCTACACCTTC	CASNKGRANYGYTF
TRBV27	.	.	TRBJ2-6	TGTGCCAGCAGCTCTCAGGGGTTAGGGGCCAACGTCCTGACTTTC	CASSSQGLGANVLTF
TRBV5-1	once	.	TRBJ2-2	TGCGCCAGCTCCAGTAGTATAACCGGGGAGCTGTTTTTT	CASSSSITGELFF
TRBV11-2	.	TRBD2	TRBJ2-7	TGTGCCAGCAGCTTGGGGCGGGAGTTGGGGCACGAGCAGTACTTC	CASSLGRELGHEQYF
TRBV7-9	.	.	TRBJ1-1	TGTGCCAGCAGTCGGGGGGAGTTGATGAACACTGAAGCTTTCTTT	CASSRGELMNTEAFF
TRBV28	.	.	TRBJ1-5	TGTGCCAGCAGTATCCGGACCGGGGGGAATCAGCCCCAGCATTTT	CASSIRTGGNQPQHF
TRBV5-1	.	TRBD1	TRBJ1-4	TGCGCCAGCAGCTTGAAAGGGGGCGGTGAAAAACTGTTTTTT	CASSLKGGGEKLFF
TRBV27	.	TRBD1	TRBJ2-2	TGTGCCAGCAGTTCCCGGACAGGGCCCACCGGGGAGCTGTTTTTT	CASSSRTGPTGELFF
TRBV7-9	.	.	TRBJ2-7	TGTGCCAGCAGCTTAGCCCACTACGAGCAGTACTTC	CASSLAHYEQYF
TRBV7-9	.	.	TRBJ1-4	TGTGCCAGCAGCTTAGTTTCCTGGGGTAGTAATGAAAAACTGTTTTTT	CASSLVSWGSNEKLFF
TRBV28	few	.	TRBJ2-7	TGTGCCAGCTACCGTAACTCCTACGAGCAGTACTTC	CASYRNSYEQYF
TRBV10-3	.	.	TRBJ2-1	TGTGCCATCAGCCGAGGAGATGAGCAGTTCTTC	CAISRGDEQFF
TRBV28	.	.	TRBJ2-5	TGTGCCAGCAGTGCCCGACAGATCCGAGGGACCCAGTACTTC	CASSARQIRGTQYF
TRBV28	.	.	TRBJ2-7	TGTGCCAGCAGGTCAGACAGGACCTACGAGCAGTACTTC	CASRSDRTYEQYF
TRBV28	once	.	TRBJ2-7	TGTGCCAGCAGTTTCGGCAGCAGGGAGCAGTACTTC	CASSFGSREQYF
TRBV5-4	.	.	TRBJ2-1	TGTGCCAGCAGCCTATCCACCACAAGAGAGCAGTTCTTC	CASSLSTTREQFF
TRBV6-5	.	.	TRBJ1-2	TGTGCCAGCAGTCTACAGGAGAACTATGGCTACACCTTC	CASSLQENYGYTF
TRBV11-2	few	.	TRBJ2-2	TGTGCCAGCAGCCCCTTCCCGGCCGGGGAGCTGTTTTTT	CASSPFPAGELFF
TRBV7-9	once	.	TRBJ2-5	TGTGCCAGCAGCTTGTCAGGTCCGGGGACCCAGTACTTC	CASSLSGPGTQYF
TRBV28	.	.	TRBJ1-5	TGTGCCAGCACCCTCCCCAGGACACTTGTTGAGCCCCAGCATTTT	CASTLPRTLVEPQHF
TRBV4-2	.	.	TRBJ1-5	TGTGCCAGCAGCCAGACAGGATATAGCAATCAGCCCCAGCATTTT	CASSQTGYSNQPQHF
TRBV19	.	.	TRBJ2-7	TGTGCCAGTAGTATCGGGCGGTCGGGCGAGCAGTACTTC	CASSIGRSGEQYF
TRBV7-9	.	.	TRBJ1-6	TGTGCCAGCAGGGCAAGTGCACCCCTCCACTTT	CASRASAPLHF
TRBV27	once	TRBD1	TRBJ2-7	TGTGCCAGCAGATCGACAGGGACGGTGGCCGTCTACGAGCAGTACTTC	CASRSTGTVAVYEQYF
TRBV28	.	TRBD2	TRBJ2-1	TGTGCCAGCATAGAGGCTGGGGACCGGGAGGTGAATGAGCAGTTCTTC	CASIEAGDREVNEQFF
TRBV4-2	.	TRBD1	TRBJ2-7	TGTGCCAGCAGCCAAGGGGGGACAGGGAAATGGAACGAGCAGTACTTC	CASSQGGTGKWNEQYF
TRBV6-5	.	.	TRBJ1-1	TGTGCCAGCAGTCTCTTCCGGGGAACCACTGAAGCTTTCTTT	CASSLFRGTTEAFF
TRBV4-3	.	TRBD1	TRBJ1-4	TGCGCCAGCAGCCAAAACCCGGCAGGGGGGCGAGAAAAACTGTTTTTT	CASSQNPAGGREKLFF